One sample yielded the 26 T cell receptor beta chains listed below, sequenced in a study of blood T cell repertoires in COVID-19. Using immunoSEQ multiplex PCR, the repertoire was profiled, and TCRdb retains in-frame clones only, with some absent. The sample consists of about 350,000 clones, 86% of them appearing once. Sample: peripheral blood. The receptors stem from a woman aged 60-75 years with COVID-19, enrolled during active disease.

This clone was recorded a few times. The rearrangement joins TRBV19 to TRBJ1-6; D is unresolved. This CDR3 is built from 16 residues. V lost 1 base to trimming and J lost 1 base, with 8 bases between them. Per germline, CDR1 LNHDA and CDR2 SQIVND (reference sequence). CDR3 bases: TGTGCCAGTAGTATAGGAGGGCCTTCCTATAATTCACCCCTCCACTTT. Translating it yields CASSIGGPSYNSPLHF.

The chain joins TRBV24-1 to TRBJ1-2; TRBD1 aligns across 8 bases. The germline V gene encodes CDR1 KGHDR and CDR2 SFDVKD. The CDR3 runs 14 residues. V trimming: 4 bases; J trimming: 4 bases; junction bases outside the gene matches: 4. CDR3 DNA sequence: TGTGCCACCAGTGAAGGGACAGGAACCTATGGCTACACCTTC. It encodes CATSEGTGTYGYTF.

The chain links TRBV30 to TRBJ1-2, with 12 bases aligning to TRBD1. V lost 0 bases, J lost 3 bases, and 2 bases stayed unmatched. CDR1 and CDR2 from the germline V gene are GTSNPN and SVGIG (reference sequence). The CDR3 has 15 residues. The CDR3 nucleotides read TGTGCCTGGAGTGTTAGGGACAGGGGGCACTATGGCTACACCTTC. It encodes CAWSVRDRGHYGYTF.

CDR3 protein: CASSYHDRAGDNEQFF. CDR3 bases: TGTGCCAGCAGTTACCATGACAGGGCGGGTGACAATGAGCAGTTCTTC. The V gene is TRBV6-6, the J gene TRBJ2-1, with 7 positions matching TRBD1. Germline CDR1 MNHNY, CDR2 SVGAGI (reference sequence). The CDR3 has 16 amino acids. V was pared by 2 bases and J by 5 bases, with 9 bases of the junction left unmatched.

In its sample, this clone was seen once. The chain employs TRBV4-2 and TRBJ1-2; 9 nucleotides match TRBD1. The CDR3 length is 14 residues. Looked up from germline, CDR1 is LGHNA and CDR2 is YNFKEQ. V lost 1 base, J lost 8 bases, and 5 bases stayed unmatched. The CDR3, as DNA: TGTGCCAGCAGCCAAGCACCCGACAGGGGGGGCTACACCTTC. Translating it yields CASSQAPDRGGYTF.

Only a few counts were recorded for this clone. The chain combines TRBV9 with TRBJ2-1; TRBD2 matches 11 bases. Germline CDR1 is SGDLS and CDR2 is YYNGEE. J gave up 4 bases and V 4 bases, and 4 bases lay outside the gene matches. The CDR3 consists of 15 residues. The CDR3: CASSLLAGAYNEQFF. The DNA for the CDR3 is TGTGCCAGCAGCCTACTAGCGGGGGCGTACAATGAGCAGTTCTTC. Full variable domain (missing parts from reference TRBV9 and TRBJ2-1): DSGVTQTPKHLITATGQRVTLRCSPRSGDLSVYWYQQSLDQGLQFLIQYYNGEERAKGNILERFSAQQFPDLHSELNLSSLELGDSALYFCASSLLAGAYNEQFFGPGTRLTVL.

The rearrangement uses TRBV11-3 and TRBJ2-2; 9 bases match TRBD2. CDR1 and CDR2 (germline): SGHNT, YENEEA. The CDR3 is 19 residues long. The V and J ends lost 1 base and 1 base, in that order; junction bases with no gene match: 10. In DNA, the CDR3 is TGTGCCAGCAGCTTAGTTGGGCTAGCGGGGATTGAGAACACCGGGGAGCTGTTTTTT. Residues: CASSLVGLAGIENTGELFF.

The chain is built from TRBV7-2 and TRBJ1-2; TRBD1 is a possible D gene (6 bases). The germline CDR1 and CDR2 sequences are SGHTA and FQGNSA. CDR3 length: 14 residues. Trimming left V 0 bases short and J 7 bases short, with 12 bases between. For the CDR3, the DNA is TGTGCCAGCAGCTTAGCGCTAACAGGGAGTGGCTACACCTTC. It yields the protein CASSLALTGSGYTF.

The rearrangement links TRBV6-5 to TRBJ1-6; D is perhaps TRBD1 (6 bases). Germline V CDR1 and CDR2: MNHEY, SVGAGI. This CDR3 contains 13 residues. V gave up 8 bases and J gave up 13 bases, with 18 bases separating them. The CDR3 here is CASLRDIFMPLHF. The CDR3 DNA reads TGTGCCAGCCTAAGGGACATCTTCATGCCCCTCCACTTT.

The chain is built from TRBV3-1 (or the pseudogene TRBV3-2) and TRBJ1-1; D is possibly TRBD1 (6 bases). The CDR3 is 13 amino acids. Germline lookup yields CDR1 LGHDT and CDR2 YNNKEL (reference sequence). V was shortened by 2 bases and J by 10 bases, with 14 bases between the two germline ends. The CDR3 region is CASSQRGGYVAFF. The CDR3 bases are TGTGCCAGCAGCCAAAGGGGGGGTTATGTAGCTTTCTTT.

The gene calls are TRBV4-1 and TRBJ2-2, with 8 bases matching TRBD2. After removal of 0 bases from V and 3 bases from J, the junction contained 6 bases not matched to a gene. CDR1 is MGHRA and CDR2 is YSYEKL in the germline V gene. This CDR3 is built from 17 residues. Here the CDR3 reads CASSQEGTRRYTGELFF. CDR3 sequence (DNA): TGCGCCAGCAGCCAAGAAGGGACTAGACGATACACCGGGGAGCTGTTTTTT.

The chain carries TRBV6-5 and TRBJ2-7; possible D gene TRBD1, 6 bases. This CDR3 is 14 amino acids long. V was pared by 6 bases and J by 2 bases, with 14 bases between. Germline V lookup: CDR1 MNHEY, CDR2 SVGAGI. CDR3 bases: TGTGCCAGCAGGCCCGACAGGACCCCCTACGAGCAGTACTTC. Translation gives CASRPDRTPYEQYF.

The rearrangement joins TRBV15 to TRBJ2-1; TRBD1 aligns across 7 bases. Germline trimming cut 2 bases from V and 8 bases from J; bases unmatched to any gene: 3. This CDR3 comprises 13 residues. Looked up from germline, CDR1 is LNHNV and CDR2 is YYDKDF (reference sequence). The CDR3 region has the DNA TGTGCCACCAGCAGAAGGGGGCGGGATGAGCAGTTCTTC. The encoded protein is CATSRRGRDEQFF.

The J gene is TRBJ2-3, the V gene TRBV15; TRBD1 might be the D (6 bases). Germline V gene data show CDR1 as LNHNV and CDR2 as YYDKDF (reference sequence). The CDR3 contains 15 residues. V lost 0 bases and J 6 bases, leaving 13 bases between the germline ends. CDR3 region: CATSRDWGPVDTQYF. CDR3 coding DNA: TGTGCCACCAGCAGAGATTGGGGGCCCGTGGATACGCAGTATTTT.

The J gene is TRBJ1-4, the V gene TRBV7-9, with TRBD1 matching 8 bases. The CDR3 is made up of 15 amino acids. Per germline, CDR1 SEHNR and CDR2 FQNEAQ (reference sequence). Trimming took 0 bases from V and 7 from J; bases not matched to a gene: 4. As DNA, the CDR3 is TGTGCCAGCAGCTTAGCTACCGACAGGGGTGAAAAACTGTTTTTT. Its translation is CASSLATDRGEKLFF.

The chain couples TRBV4-1 to TRBJ2-1; TRBD2 agrees at 8 bases. The trim removed 0 bases at V and 3 bases at J, leaving 4 bases unmatched. Germline values: CDR1 MGHRA, CDR2 YSYEKL. The CDR3 runs 16 residues. CDR3 loop: CASSQDRSGGYNEQFF. CDR3 bases: TGCGCCAGCAGCCAAGATAGGAGCGGGGGCTACAATGAGCAGTTCTTC.

This rearrangement joins TRBV1 to TRBJ1-1; TRBD1 is the table's D call, not checked against the DNA. TRBV1 is noted as a pseudogene. This CDR3 is built from 15 residues. The CDR3 region has the DNA TGCACCAGCAGCCAGGGAGACAGGGTGAACACTGAAGCTTTCTTT. Translation gives CTSSQGDRVNTEAFF.

The chain joins TRBV5-1 to TRBJ2-1, with D tentatively TRBD1 (6 bases). Germline lookup yields CDR1 SGHRS and CDR2 YFSETQ. V lost 0 bases to trimming and J lost 2 bases, with 9 bases between them. The CDR3 is 15 residues long. CDR3 region: CASSLGQVTYNEQFF. Written as DNA, the CDR3 is TGCGCCAGCAGCTTGGGACAGGTTACCTACAATGAGCAGTTCTTC.

The J gene is TRBJ1-1, the V gene TRBV3-1 (or the pseudogene TRBV3-2), with a possible D match to TRBD1 (6 bases). This CDR3 contains 14 residues. With 2 bases removed from V and 3 bases from J, the gap between germline ends came to 10 bases. The V gene's germline CDR1 is LGHDT and CDR2 YNNKEL (reference sequence). Written as DNA, the CDR3 is TGTGCCAGCAGCCAATTACAGGGATACACTGAAGCTTTCTTT. Its protein is CASSQLQGYTEAFF.

This clone has just a few counts. In DNA form, the CDR3 reads TGCGCCAGCAGCCAAGAAACCCCTGGGGGGGCCTACGAGCAGTACTTC. Amino acids: CASSQETPGGAYEQYF. The chain uses TRBV4-1 and TRBJ2-7; 7 positions agree with TRBD2. Germline V gene data show CDR1 as MGHRA and CDR2 as YSYEKL. V shed 0 bases and J 2 bases; nucleotides not matched to a gene: 7. The CDR3 covers 16 residues.

The rearrangement links TRBV7-6 to TRBJ1-1; a weak D match, TRBD1 (5 bases). Per germline, CDR1 SGHVS and CDR2 FNYEAQ. CDR3 length equals 13 residues. Trimming removed 6 bases at V and 1 base at J, with 9 bases between. The CDR3, as DNA: TGTGCCAGCAGACTCGACAGGAACACTGAAGCTTTCTTT. This sequence encodes CASRLDRNTEAFF.

This rearrangement joins TRBV19 to TRBJ2-5; tentatively, D is TRBD1 (6 bases). Looked up from germline, CDR1 is LNHDA and CDR2 is SQIVND (reference sequence). The CDR3 is 15 amino acids. V gave up 3 bases and J gave up 5 bases, with 16 bases separating them. The CDR3 region is CASSIVWDTAETQYF. CDR3 sequence (DNA): TGTGCCAGTAGTATCGTGTGGGACACGGCGGAGACCCAGTACTTC.

J is TRBJ1-3 and V is TRBV13; D gene uncertain. The CDR3 totals 14 residues. Trimming stripped 1 base from V and 0 bases from J, with 4 bases between. The germline V gene has CDR1 PRHDT and CDR2 FYEKMQ (reference sequence). The CDR3 DNA reads as TGTGCCAGCAGCTTAGACAGCTCTGGAAACACCATATATTTT. Residues: CASSLDSSGNTIYF.

J is TRBJ2-7 and V is TRBV7-3; TRBD1 aligns across 9 bases. Germline lookup yields CDR1 SGHTA and CDR2 FQGTGA. The junction had 8 bases not matched to a gene; V was cut back by 5 bases and J by 3 bases. This CDR3 contains 15 residues. CDR3 sequence: CASSKGGTGNYEQYF. The CDR3 region has the DNA TGTGCCAGCAGCAAAGGAGGGACAGGGAACTACGAGCAGTACTTC.

In DNA form, the CDR3 reads TGTGCCAGCAGACACAGGGACGTACTTAACTACGAGCAGTACTTC. The encoded protein is CASRHRDVLNYEQYF. This chain connects TRBV28 to TRBJ2-7; perhaps TRBD1 as D (6 bases). The CDR3 consists of 15 residues. Looked up from germline, CDR1 is MDHEN and CDR2 is SYDVKM. Between the trimmed V and J ends, which lost 6 bases and 3 bases, there was a span of 18 bases.

This chain links TRBV7-8 with TRBJ1-1, with D possibly matching TRBD1 (5 bases). The CDR3 spans 15 residues. Germline values: CDR1 SGHVS, CDR2 FQNEAQ. V was trimmed by 4 bases and J by 0 bases, leaving 12 bases between them. The CDR3 sequence: CASSSEAGLNTEAFF. The CDR3 DNA reads TGTGCCAGCAGCTCCGAGGCAGGGTTGAACACTGAAGCTTTCTTT.